This record covers a single T cell receptor (beta chain). Its antigen remains unidentified. These data belong to a study of shared clonotypes between healthy human individuals. Findings of the study overall: Sampling used blood alone; tissue repertoires probably differ.

The study ran the assay at deep level. The authors distributed each subset's genomic DNA evenly over several immunoSEQ plates. Assay: immunoSEQ multiplex PCR; the TCRdb copy retains only in-frame clones and omits some. The sample yields 400,000 to 600,000 clones, about three quarters seen once. Healthy HIV-negative adults without recent acute infections or vaccinations served as donors. Germline V gene sequence: CDR1 SNHLY, CDR2 FYNNEI. The V end lost 3 bases, the J end lost 1 base, and 12 bases lay between the germline ends. The CDR3 length is 15 residues. The TCR was taken from a woman between 40 and 55 years old in good health. Some clones in this sample may be carry-over from other donors' samples. This chain joins TRBV2 and TRBJ1-1; TRBD1 might be the D (6 bases). Input material: PBMCs. The CDR3 reads CASSELVGGNTEAFF. The CDR3 nucleotides are TGTGCCAGCAGTGAGTTGGTAGGGGGGAACACTGAAGCTTTCTTT.